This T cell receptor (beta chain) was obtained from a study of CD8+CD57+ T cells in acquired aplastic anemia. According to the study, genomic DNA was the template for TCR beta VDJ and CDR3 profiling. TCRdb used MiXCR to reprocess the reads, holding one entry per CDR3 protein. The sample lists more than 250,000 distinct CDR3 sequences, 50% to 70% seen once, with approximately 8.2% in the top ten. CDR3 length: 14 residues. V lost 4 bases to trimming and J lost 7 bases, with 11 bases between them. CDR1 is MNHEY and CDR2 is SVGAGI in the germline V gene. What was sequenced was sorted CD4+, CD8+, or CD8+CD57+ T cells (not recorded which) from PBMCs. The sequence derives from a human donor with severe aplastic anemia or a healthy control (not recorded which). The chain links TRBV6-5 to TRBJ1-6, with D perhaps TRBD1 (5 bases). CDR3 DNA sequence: TGTGCCAGCAGTTTCAGGGATTACAATTCACCCCTCCACTTT. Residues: CASSFRDYNSPLHF.